The 32 T cell receptor beta chains reported below all come from one sample, sequenced in a study of CXCR3-negative and CXCR3-positive naive CD8 T cells. Findings of the study overall: Comparison of naive cells showed more hydrophobic TRB CDR3s in CXCR3-positive than in CXCR3-negative naive cells.

TRB cDNA was prepared as libraries by UMI-labeled 5' RACE. TCRdb reworked the 5' RACE reads into one entry per CDR3 protein, no DNA. This sample contains about 120,000 distinct CDR3 sequences. No antigen has been identified for these receptors. Sample: naive CXCR3+ CD8+ T cells from blood. Subset in this sample: CD45RO-CCR7+CD27+CD95- naive CD8+ T cells expressing CXCR3 (TNR3+). These receptors all stem from a human donor in good health. Some clones in this sample may be carry-over from other donors' samples.

The chain recombines TRBV6-1 with TRBJ1-4. Germline V gene lookup returns CDR1 MNHNS and CDR2 SASEGT. The CDR3 spans 16 residues. CDR3: CASSEDGQGLREKLFF.

This chain uses TRBV7-9 with TRBJ2-3; there is no DNA to check the TCRdb D call of TRBD1. Germline CDR1 is SEHNR and CDR2 is FQNEAQ (reference sequence). The CDR3 extends over 16 amino acids. CDR3 protein: CASSLFYTGGEDTQYF.

CDR3 protein: CSVEDYGDTTADTQYF. The rearrangement links TRBV29-1 to TRBJ2-3; TCRdb selects TRBD1, and the lack of DNA leaves this call unchecked. This CDR3 has 16 amino acids. Germline V gene data show CDR1 as SQVTM and CDR2 as ANQGSEA.

The chain joins TRBV5-1 to TRBJ2-7; the TRBD1 assignment by TCRdb is unverifiable without DNA. The length of the CDR3 is 14 residues. The germline CDR1 and CDR2 sequences are SGHRS and YFSETQ. The CDR3 sequence: CASSLLQGRYEQYF.

The chain links TRBV5-1 to TRBJ2-2; TCRdb outputs TRBD1, but without DNA this stays unchecked. The CDR3 totals 13 residues. In germline, CDR1 is SGHRS, CDR2 YFSETQ. The CDR3 loop is CASSWTGTGELFF.

The chain joins TRBV12-3 or TRBV12-4 to TRBJ1-1. The CDR3 contains 14 residues. Here the CDR3 reads CASSDPAESTEAFF.

The chain has TRBV6-6 and TRBJ1-1; TCRdb gives TRBD1 as the D gene, but with no DNA this cannot be confirmed. This CDR3 is built from 14 residues. Germline-derived CDR1 and CDR2 are MNHNY and SVGAGI (reference sequence). The CDR3 protein is CASSWGQVDTEAFF.

The chain is built from TRBV7-9 and TRBJ1-1; TCRdb indicates TRBD1, and absent DNA this call remains unverified. Germline CDR1 SEHNR, CDR2 FQNEAQ (reference sequence). This CDR3 spans 14 amino acids. The CDR3 region is CASLDNFRNTEAFF.

The chain carries TRBV7-3 and TRBJ2-3; TCRdb's D call, TRBD1, is unchecked because there is no DNA. Germline lookup yields CDR1 SGHTA and CDR2 FQGTGA. This CDR3 spans 15 amino acids. The CDR3 sequence: CASSWTGGGTDTQYF. Based on the CDR3 plus reference TRBV7-3 and TRBJ2-3, the full variable domain is GAGVSQTPSNKVTEKGKYVELRCDPISGHTALYWYRQSLGQGPEFLIYFQGTGAADDSGLPNDRFFAVRPEGSVSTLKIQRTERGDSAVYLCASSWTGGGTDTQYFGPGTRLTVL.

The CDR3 loop is CASSLKYRGHQPQHF. This rearrangement joins TRBV28 to TRBJ1-5; without DNA, the TCRdb call of TRBD1 cannot be checked. CDR3 size: 15 residues. Germline CDR1 is MDHEN and CDR2 is SYDVKM.

The V gene is TRBV7-9, the J gene TRBJ1-2; TCRdb's D call, TRBD1, is unchecked because there is no DNA. CDR3 length equals 14 residues. Germline V lookup: CDR1 SEHNR, CDR2 FQNEAQ (reference sequence). The CDR3 loop reads CASSLVTGANRYTF. The full variable domain, completed using reference TRBV7-9 and TRBJ1-2, is DTGVSQNPRHKITKRGQNVTFRCDPISEHNRLYWYRQTLGQGPEFLTYFQNEAQLEKSRLLSDRFSAERPKGSFSTLEIQRTEQGDSAMYLCASSLVTGANRYTFGSGTRLTVV.

The chain joins TRBV7-9 to TRBJ2-1. The CDR3 spans 14 residues. The germline V gene has CDR1 SEHNR and CDR2 FQNEAQ (reference sequence). This chain's CDR3 is CASSLASRNNEQFF.

V is TRBV5-1 and J is TRBJ2-3; lacking DNA, the TRBD1 call made by TCRdb goes unchecked. The CDR3 contains 13 residues. Germline CDR1 is SGHRS and CDR2 is YFSETQ. The CDR3 sequence: CASSLVSGNTQYF.

V is TRBV7-8 and J is TRBJ2-1; with no DNA, the TCRdb D assignment of TRBD2 cannot be verified. The CDR3 is made up of 16 amino acids. In germline, CDR1 is SGHVS, CDR2 FQNEAQ. The CDR3 reads CASSLTPSGREDEQFF.

The chain couples TRBV29-1 to TRBJ2-7; TCRdb selects TRBD2, and the lack of DNA leaves this call unchecked. Germline assignment: CDR1 SQVTM and CDR2 ANQGSEA. The CDR3 length is 15 residues. The CDR3 reads CSVEDFQRAGGEQYF.

This chain joins TRBV5-1 and TRBJ1-1; lacking DNA, the TRBD1 call made by TCRdb goes unchecked. This CDR3 is built from 15 residues. Germline V lookup: CDR1 SGHRS, CDR2 YFSETQ. The CDR3 reads CASSPRGEMSTEAFF.

J is TRBJ2-7 and V is TRBV27; TCRdb returns TRBD2, unconfirmable since there is no DNA. Germline CDR1 reads MNHEY; CDR2 reads SMNVEV (reference sequence). This CDR3 contains 14 residues. The CDR3 here is CASSQAGVYYEQYF.

The chain joins TRBV12-3 or TRBV12-4 to TRBJ2-7. This CDR3 region has 14 residues. The CDR3 here is CASSLTGKYYEQYF.

The chain carries TRBV9 and TRBJ2-3. CDR3 length: 15 residues. CDR1 is SGDLS, CDR2 YYNGEE, per germline. The CDR3 sequence: CASSVYAFRSDTQYF.

This chain's CDR3 is CSVDSGSGAPDNYGYTF. The gene calls are TRBV29-1 and TRBJ1-2; the D call from TCRdb, TRBD1, cannot be confirmed without DNA. CDR3 length: 17 residues. Germline lookup yields CDR1 SQVTM and CDR2 ANQGSEA.

The chain recombines TRBV11-3 with TRBJ2-1; no DNA is available, so the TRBD2 call from TCRdb remains unchecked. This CDR3 region has 17 residues. Germline CDR1 and CDR2: SGHNT and YENEEA. The CDR3 reads CASSLVFSGGPGDEQFF.

The chain combines TRBV27 with TRBJ1-5. Germline V CDR1 and CDR2: MNHEY, SMNVEV (reference sequence). The CDR3 spans 12 residues. CDR3 loop: CASGYSNQPQHF.

This chain uses TRBV20-1 with TRBJ1-2; TCRdb calls TRBD1, which cannot be checked without DNA. Per the germline V gene, CDR1 is DFQATT and CDR2 is SNEGSKA (reference sequence). The CDR3 totals 17 residues. The chain's CDR3 is CSARVGPGDRQGYGYTF.

CDR3 amino acids: CASSEAARGKYGYTF. V is TRBV6-1 and J is TRBJ1-2; checking the TCRdb D call of TRBD1 is not possible without DNA. The germline V gene has CDR1 MNHNS and CDR2 SASEGT. This CDR3 region has 15 residues.

The J gene is TRBJ2-2, the V gene TRBV12-3 or TRBV12-4; the TCRdb call, TRBD2, lacks DNA for checking. The CDR3 has 17 residues. The CDR3 loop reads CASSSILAGAYTEELFF.

The chain uses TRBV11-2 and TRBJ2-7. The CDR3 extends over 14 amino acids. Germline V lookup: CDR1 SGHAT, CDR2 FQNNGV. CDR3 sequence reads: CASSHLARTYEQYF.

The rearrangement uses TRBV5-1 and TRBJ1-2. CDR3 size: 13 residues. Per the germline V gene, CDR1 is SGHRS and CDR2 is YFSETQ. CDR3 amino acids: CASSFGVGYGYTF.

The chain has TRBV5-6 and TRBJ2-7; TCRdb picks TRBD2, but there is no DNA to check that call. The germline CDR1 and CDR2 sequences are SGHDT and YYEEEE. CDR3 length: 14 amino acids. The CDR3 spells CASKEWIAAYEQYF.

The J gene is TRBJ2-2, the V gene TRBV19; TCRdb designates TRBD1, a call that cannot be tested without DNA. The CDR3 length is 15 residues. From germline, CDR1 is LNHDA and CDR2 SQIVND (reference sequence). The CDR3 sequence is CASIYREGGTGELFF. The full variable domain, in which reference TRBV19 and TRBJ2-2 provide the parts outside the CDR3, is DGGITQSPKYLFRKEGQNVTLSCEQNLNHDAMYWYRQDPGQGLRLIYYSQIVNDFQKGDIAEGYSVSREKKESFPLTVTSAQKNPTAFYLCASIYREGGTGELFFGEGSRLTVL.

The CDR3 loop reads CASSQGPAGSSYEQYF. The chain couples TRBV3-1 to TRBJ2-7; TCRdb designates TRBD2, a call that cannot be tested without DNA. Looked up from germline, CDR1 is LGHDT and CDR2 is YNNKEL (reference sequence). The CDR3 spans 16 residues.

This CDR3 reads CASSINGPSYEQYF. The V gene is TRBV19, the J gene TRBJ2-7; TCRdb calls TRBD2, which cannot be checked without DNA. This CDR3 comprises 14 residues. Germline CDR1 is LNHDA and CDR2 is SQIVND (reference sequence).

The chain uses TRBV7-9 and TRBJ1-2. The CDR3 is 16 residues long. Germline values: CDR1 SEHNR, CDR2 FQNEAQ (reference sequence). The CDR3 here is CASSLAFLQNGYGYTF.